A single sample is the source of the 26 T cell receptor beta chains below, sequenced in a study of blood T cell repertoires in COVID-19 (dated by TCRdb to the early 2020s). Library method: the immunoSEQ multiplex PCR assay. The table was pulled from immuneACCESS by TCRdb, which kept in-frame rearrangements only. Such tables lose some clones; where checked, under half of the loss comes from unresolved V genes, and the rest has no known cause. This sample is represented by around 97,000 clones; approximately 90% of them were singletons. The ten most abundant clones make up approximately 3% of the sample. The source material was peripheral blood. These receptors all stem from a man over 45 in a cohort sampled during active COVID-19.

This chain uses TRBV19 with TRBJ1-2; D possibly corresponds to TRBD1 (5 bases). V lost 8 bases and J 1 base, leaving 11 bases between the germline ends. This CDR3 has 13 residues. Germline lookup yields CDR1 LNHDA and CDR2 SQIVND (reference sequence). CDR3 amino acids: CASASTDNYGYTF. Here the CDR3 DNA reads TGTGCCAGTGCCTCGACAGATAACTATGGCTACACCTTC. The full variable domain, its missing parts supplied by reference TRBV19 and TRBJ1-2, is DGGITQSPKYLFRKEGQNVTLSCEQNLNHDAMYWYRQDPGQGLRLIYYSQIVNDFQKGDIAEGYSVSREKKESFPLTVTSAQKNPTAFYLCASASTDNYGYTFGSGTRLTVV.

This chain connects TRBV11-2 to TRBJ2-5; D unresolved. This CDR3 has 13 amino acids. Trimming removed 5 bases at V and 5 bases at J, with 12 bases between. The V gene's germline CDR1 is SGHAT and CDR2 FQNNGV. This chain's CDR3 is CASSNPMLETQYF. The CDR3 nucleotides read TGTGCCAGCAGCAACCCTATGTTGGAGACCCAGTACTTC.

The chain is built from TRBV19 and TRBJ2-4; 10 nucleotides line up with TRBD2. This CDR3 comprises 15 residues. Germline CDR1 and CDR2: LNHDA and SQIVND (reference sequence). V trimming: 2 bases; J trimming: 5 bases; junction bases outside the gene matches: 3. The CDR3 DNA sequence: TGTGCCAGTAGTATACTAGCGGGGGTTGAAAACATTCAGTACTTC. Amino acids: CASSILAGVENIQYF.

The V call is TRBV7-9, the J call TRBJ2-1; 7 nucleotides align to TRBD1. Trimming cost V 5 bases and J 0 bases; bases outside gene matches: 13. The CDR3 consists of 18 residues. CDR1 is SEHNR, CDR2 FQNEAQ, per germline (reference sequence). CDR3 bases: TGTGCCAGCAGCATCGTAGACAGGGCGCAGAGCTCCTACAATGAGCAGTTCTTC. It is translated as CASSIVDRAQSSYNEQFF.

The chain couples TRBV11-1 to TRBJ2-7; 7 positions match TRBD1. Per germline, CDR1 SGHAT and CDR2 FQDESV (reference sequence). With 1 base clipped from V and 0 bases from J, the junction kept 6 bases outside the gene matches. The CDR3 is 16 residues long. The CDR3 protein is CASSLEGGRGSYEQYF. The CDR3 nucleotides are TGTGCCAGCAGCTTAGAAGGGGGCAGAGGCTCCTACGAGCAGTACTTC. Complete variable domain (other parts from reference TRBV11-1 and TRBJ2-7): EAEVAQSPRYKITEKSQAVAFWCDPISGHATLYWYRQILGQGPELLVQFQDESVVDDSQLPKDRFSAERLKGVDSTLKIQPAELGDSAMYLCASSLEGGRGSYEQYFGPGTRLTVT.

The V call is TRBV5-1, the J call TRBJ2-3; 10 positions match TRBD2. CDR3 length equals 14 residues. Per germline, CDR1 SGHRS and CDR2 YFSETQ. The V segment lost 5 bases and the J segment 2 bases; nucleotides outside the gene matches: 2. CDR3 sequence reads: CASRSGGATDTQYF. In DNA form, the CDR3 reads TGCGCCAGCAGAAGCGGGGGGGCCACAGATACGCAGTATTTT.

The chain recombines TRBV27 with TRBJ1-6, with D maybe TRBD1 (6 bases). The CDR3 contains 16 residues. Germline V gene sequence: CDR1 MNHEY, CDR2 SMNVEV (reference sequence). V was clipped by 0 bases and J by 7 bases, with 13 bases between them. In nucleotides, the CDR3 is TGTGCCAGCAGTTTATCTAGGACAGCACCGAATTCACCCCTCCACTTT. It encodes CASSLSRTAPNSPLHF.

The CDR3 loop reads CASSQDLSNQPQHF. CDR3 nucleotides: TGTGCCAGTTCGCAGGATCTTAGCAATCAGCCCCAGCATTTT. The chain uses TRBV19 and TRBJ1-5, with D hard to call. The CDR3 has 14 residues. The germline gives CDR1 LNHDA, CDR2 SQIVND (reference sequence). Trimming stripped 8 bases from V and 0 bases from J, with 11 bases between.

This rearrangement joins TRBV6-2 or TRBV6-3 to TRBJ1-1; D unclear. This CDR3 has 15 residues. Trimming pared 2 bases from V and 4 bases from J, leaving 14 bases between. CDR1 and CDR2 (germline): MNHEY, SVGEGT. The CDR3 sequence is CASSYRRLVGTEAFF. CDR3 sequence (DNA): TGTGCCAGCAGTTACAGGCGACTCGTTGGCACTGAAGCTTTCTTT.

The chain combines TRBV3-1 (or the pseudogene TRBV3-2) with TRBJ2-5; D is perhaps TRBD2 (7 bases). Looked up from germline, CDR1 is LGHDT and CDR2 is YNNKEL (reference sequence). V gave up 6 bases and J gave up 3 bases, with 20 bases separating them. The CDR3 runs to 16 residues. In DNA, the CDR3 is TGTGCCAGCAGTCGACGAGTTCAGGGGAGGGAAGAGACCCAGTACTTC. Its translation: CASSRRVQGREETQYF.

The chain joins TRBV3-1 (or the pseudogene TRBV3-2) to TRBJ1-2; no reliable D call. Between the trimmed V and J ends, which lost 1 base and 0 bases, there was a span of 12 bases. This CDR3 contains 16 residues. CDR1 is LGHDT, CDR2 YNNKEL, per germline (reference sequence). This CDR3 reads CASSQGLLTSNYGYTF. In DNA, the CDR3 is TGTGCCAGCAGCCAAGGACTCTTAACGTCTAACTATGGCTACACCTTC.

J is TRBJ2-1 and V is TRBV5-1, with TRBD1 matching 8 bases. The V and J ends lost 5 bases and 3 bases, in that order; junction bases with no gene match: 7. The CDR3 is 15 residues long. Germline V gene lookup returns CDR1 SGHRS and CDR2 YFSETQ. The chain's CDR3 is CASRSTGTGYNEQFF. For the CDR3, the DNA is TGCGCCAGCAGGAGTACCGGGACAGGCTACAATGAGCAGTTCTTC.

With regard to this clone: It is likely a read error, because the conserved phenylalanine at the end of the CDR3 is missing. The DNA is left out, because the CDR3 cannot be placed on it with certainty; the CDR3 is given as TCRdb lists it. The chain carries TRBV10-1 and TRBJ1-2; TRBD1, the table's D call, was not compared with the DNA. Per germline, CDR1 WNHNN and CDR2 SYGVQD (reference sequence). The CDR3 extends over 8 residues, inclusive of both ends. The CDR3 sequence: CASSRQTV.

The chain uses TRBV15 and TRBJ1-3, with 7 bases aligning to TRBD1. CDR3 size: 14 residues. Trimming took 5 bases from V and 3 from J; bases not matched to a gene: 4. CDR1 and CDR2 from the germline V gene are LNHNV and YYDKDF (reference sequence). The chain's CDR3 is CATSRDRDGNTIYF. The DNA of the CDR3 is TGTGCCACCAGCCGTGACAGGGATGGAAACACCATATATTTT.

To note about this clone: The identical CDR3 is also encoded by other nucleotide sequences in the sample. J is TRBJ2-5 and V is TRBV6-2 or TRBV6-3; D gene ambiguous. Germline V gene data show CDR1 as MNHEY and CDR2 as SVGEGT. V lost 2 bases to trimming and J lost 1 base, with 8 bases between them. This CDR3 comprises 14 residues. Here the CDR3 reads CASSYPRGQETQYF. DNA for the CDR3: TGTGCCAGCAGTTACCCTAGAGGCCAAGAGACCCAGTACTTC.

The J gene is TRBJ1-2, the V gene TRBV11-2, with TRBD1 identical over 8 bases. Trimming took 5 bases from V and 4 from J; bases not matched to a gene: 6. Germline-derived CDR1 and CDR2 are SGHAT and FQNNGV. This CDR3 is 14 amino acids long. The CDR3 coding sequence is TGTGCCAGCAGCGTCAGGGGGCGCGGCTATGGCTACACCTTC. It translates to CASSVRGRGYGYTF.

The gene calls are TRBV4-3 and TRBJ2-7; 11 bases agree with TRBD1. The junction had 0 bases not matched to a gene; V was cut back by 0 bases and J by 5 bases. CDR1 and CDR2 from the germline V gene are LGHNA and YSLEER. This CDR3 comprises 14 residues. CDR3 sequence reads: CASSQEDRGHEQYF. The DNA of the CDR3 is TGCGCCAGCAGCCAAGAGGACAGGGGGCACGAGCAGTACTTC.

The gene calls are TRBV18 and TRBJ2-5; the match to TRBD1 covers 10 bases. The CDR3 spans 16 residues. Germline CDR1 KGHSH, CDR2 LQKENI. The V segment lost 4 bases and the J segment 3 bases; nucleotides outside the gene matches: 8. The CDR3 here is CASSRQTGGGEETQYF. Here the CDR3 DNA reads TGTGCCAGCTCACGCCAGACAGGGGGCGGAGAAGAGACCCAGTACTTC.

The gene calls are TRBV6-5 and TRBJ1-5; tentative D call: TRBD1 (5 bases). The CDR3 is 13 residues long. V was shortened by 8 bases and J by 0 bases, with 8 bases between the two germline ends. Germline values: CDR1 MNHEY, CDR2 SVGAGI. CDR3 in amino acids: CASQQVSNQPQHF. The CDR3 bases are TGTGCCAGCCAACAGGTTAGCAATCAGCCCCAGCATTTT.

The chain recombines TRBV5-8 with TRBJ2-1; the D gene is possibly TRBD1 (6 bases). V was shortened by 7 bases and J by 7 bases, with 18 bases between the two germline ends. Germline lookup yields CDR1 SGHTS and CDR2 YDEGEE. The CDR3 loop spans 14 amino acids. CDR3 loop: CASRPEPGENEQFF. The CDR3 coding sequence is TGTGCCAGCCGACCCGAACCAGGGGAGAATGAGCAGTTCTTC.

V usage is TRBV6-1 and J usage is TRBJ1-1, with 7 nucleotides matching TRBD1. Unmatched junction bases numbered 13, after V lost 2 bases and J lost 4 bases. Germline V gene data show CDR1 as MNHNS and CDR2 as SASEGT. The CDR3 contains 17 residues. CDR3 protein: CASSELGDTGVSTEAFF. CDR3 in DNA: TGTGCCAGCAGTGAATTGGGGGACACAGGGGTAAGCACTGAAGCTTTCTTT.

The V gene is TRBV5-1, the J gene TRBJ1-2; 10 bases are a match to TRBD1. In germline, CDR1 is SGHRS, CDR2 YFSETQ. The CDR3 has 16 residues. The junction had 14 bases not matched to a gene; V was cut back by 4 bases and J by 8 bases. The CDR3 sequence: CASSGGTGERLAGYTF. CDR3 nucleotides: TGCGCCAGCAGCGGCGGGACAGGGGAAAGGTTGGCGGGCTACACCTTC. Looking up the rest from reference TRBV5-1 and TRBJ1-2 gives the full variable domain: KAGVTQTPRYLIKTRGQQVTLSCSPISGHRSVSWYQQTPGQGLQFLFEYFSETQRNKGNFPGRFSGRQFSNSRSEMNVSTLELGDSALYLCASSGGTGERLAGYTFGSGTRLTVV.

The genes are TRBV6-2 or TRBV6-3 and TRBJ1-1; TRBD1 agrees at 9 bases. CDR1 MNHEY and CDR2 SVGEGT come from the germline V gene. CDR3 length equals 14 residues. The V gene end was trimmed by 3 bases and the J gene end by 4 bases; junction bases not matched to a gene: 3. Here the CDR3 reads CASSYSTGGTEAFF. DNA of the CDR3: TGTGCCAGCAGTTATTCGACAGGGGGCACTGAAGCTTTCTTT.

The rearrangement joins TRBV6-5 to TRBJ2-7, with TRBD1 matching over 8 bases. Germline V gene sequence: CDR1 MNHEY, CDR2 SVGAGI. The CDR3 covers 14 residues. The ends lost 6 bases at V and 3 bases at J; junction bases unmatched: 7. The CDR3 nucleotides are TGTGCCAGCAGATTTAGGACAGGGCTCTACGAGCAGTACGTC. Its protein product is CASRFRTGLYEQYV.

The J gene is TRBJ1-2, the V gene TRBV7-9; D is perhaps TRBD1 (5 bases). The germline V gene has CDR1 SEHNR and CDR2 FQNEAQ (reference sequence). This CDR3 spans 15 amino acids. Trimming shortened V by 2 bases and J by 2 bases, and 12 bases separated the two germline ends. The CDR3 loop reads CASSLLTGRNYGYTF. CDR3 coding DNA: TGTGCCAGCAGCTTATTAACAGGTAGAAACTATGGCTACACCTTC.

Note on this clone: At one boundary the junction diverges from the germline segment, which might be a read error. This chain uses TRBV3-1 (or the pseudogene TRBV3-2) with TRBJ2-1; tentatively, D is TRBD1 or TRBD2 (5 bases each). Germline loops: CDR1 LGHDT, CDR2 YNNKEL (reference sequence). CDR3 length equals 17 residues. CDR3 nucleotide sequence: TGTGCCAGCAGACAAGGAGGCAACAGGCTCCTAACCAATGAGCAGTTCTTC. This translates into CASRQGGNRLLTNEQFF.